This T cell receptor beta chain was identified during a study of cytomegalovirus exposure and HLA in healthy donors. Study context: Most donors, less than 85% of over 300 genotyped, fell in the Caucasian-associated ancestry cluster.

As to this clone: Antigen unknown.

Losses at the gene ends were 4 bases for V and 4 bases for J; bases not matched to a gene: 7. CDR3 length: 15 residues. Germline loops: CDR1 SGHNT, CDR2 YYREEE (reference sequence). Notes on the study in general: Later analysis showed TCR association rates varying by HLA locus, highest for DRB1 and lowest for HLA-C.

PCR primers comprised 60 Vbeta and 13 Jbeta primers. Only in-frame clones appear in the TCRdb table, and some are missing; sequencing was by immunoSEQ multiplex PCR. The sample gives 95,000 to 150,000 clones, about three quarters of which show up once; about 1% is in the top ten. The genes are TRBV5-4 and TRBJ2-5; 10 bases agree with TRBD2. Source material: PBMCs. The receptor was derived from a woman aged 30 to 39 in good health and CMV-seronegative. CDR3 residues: CASSQVAGGVETQYF. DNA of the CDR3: TGTGCCAGCAGCCAGGTAGCGGGGGGTGTAGAGACCCAGTACTTC.